Listed below are T cell receptor beta chains from one sample, sequenced in a study of shared clonotypes between healthy human individuals. Method: immunoSEQ multiplex PCR; TCRdb's copy keeps in-frame clones and lacks some. The table has about 2.1 million clones, around 95% seen once. The sample comprised naive CD8+ T cells from PBMCs. The receptors here all came from a man aged 18 to 35 in good health. Some clones in this sample may be carry-over from other donors' samples. Each CDR3 is given with its conserved first and last residue. The D gene is left open where the match is weak. Rows may omit the clone size; those that give it use once, few, many or a size class.

TRBJ2-1 TRBD2 TRBV29-1 NA CSGGRGNEQFF TGCAGCGGGGGGAGGGGCAATGAGCAGTTCTTC
TRBJ2-7 NA TRBV9 NA CASSGGDKTYEQYF TGTGCCAGCAGCGGTGGGGACAAGACCTACGAGCAGTACTTC
TRBJ2-2 TRBD1 TRBV25-1 NA CASRSGTGSGELFF TGTGCCAGCAGGTCCGGGACAGGGTCCGGGGAGCTGTTTTTT
TRBJ1-1 NA TRBV29-1 few CSVATRFTEAFF TGCAGCGTTGCGACCCGCTTCACTGAAGCTTTCTTT
TRBJ1-1 NA TRBV27 NA CASRISWGPTEAFF TGTGCCAGCAGAATTTCATGGGGGCCCACTGAAGCTTTCTTT
TRBJ2-5 NA TRBV11-1 NA CASSLSRQETQYF TGTGCCAGCAGCTTATCCCGTCAAGAGACCCAGTACTTC
TRBJ2-1 TRBD2 TRBV29-1 NA CSVWTSGREGPNEQFF TGCAGCGTTTGGACTAGCGGGAGGGAAGGACCCAATGAGCAGTTCTTC
TRBJ2-3 NA TRBV9 once CASSTSKLASDTQYF TGTGCCAGCAGCACCAGTAAACTAGCATCGGATACGCAGTATTTT
TRBJ2-7 NA TRBV28 NA CASSVGRSYEQYF TGTGCCAGCAGTGTCGGCAGGTCCTACGAGCAGTACTTC
TRBJ2-7 NA TRBV19 NA CASSTGSSYEQYF TGTGCCAGTAGTACTGGGAGCTCCTACGAGCAGTACTTC
TRBJ2-2 NA TRBV11-3 few CASSLDSNTGELFF TGTGCCAGCAGCTTAGACAGCAACACCGGGGAGCTGTTTTTT
TRBJ1-4 NA TRBV4-1 NA CASSQGGQAFENEKLFF TGCGCCAGCAGCCAAGGCGGGCAGGCCTTCGAAAATGAAAAACTGTTTTTT
TRBJ1-1 TRBD1 TRBV10-3 NA CAISEQMGQLDTEAFF TGTGCCATCAGTGAGCAAATGGGACAGCTAGACACTGAAGCTTTCTTT
TRBJ1-5 NA TRBV6-5 NA CASSYRGDSQPQHF TGTGCCAGCAGTTACCGGGGGGATAGTCAGCCCCAGCATTTT
TRBJ2-7 TRBD1 TRBV30 NA CASKGTGSYEQYF TGTGCCTCAAAGGGGACAGGGTCCTACGAGCAGTACTTC
TRBJ2-3 NA TRBV7-9 NA CASSLWDTYATDTQYF TGTGCCAGCAGCTTATGGGACACCTACGCCACAGATACGCAGTATTTT
TRBJ2-3 NA TRBV14 NA CASSQDLGVTDTQYF TGTGCCAGCAGCCAAGATCTAGGGGTTACGGATACGCAGTATTTT
TRBJ1-3 NA TRBV29-1 NA CSVEPNTIYF TGCAGCGTTGAACCAAACACCATATATTTT
TRBJ2-3 TRBD2 TRBV7-2 NA CASSLAAGGRPDTQYF TGTGCCAGCAGCTTAGCCGCGGGAGGGCGTCCAGATACGCAGTATTTT
TRBJ2-7 NA TRBV30 NA CAWSEEGYEQYF TGTGCCTGGAGTGAGGAGGGCTACGAGCAGTACTTC
TRBJ2-7 NA TRBV5-1 NA CASSLRTESYEQYF TGCGCCAGCAGCTTGAGGACAGAATCCTACGAGCAGTACTTC
TRBJ1-5 TRBD1 TRBV6-5 NA CASSWTGGVDQPQHF TGTGCCAGCAGTTGGACAGGGGGAGTGGATCAGCCCCAGCATTTT
TRBJ1-5 NA TRBV27 NA CASMGIGGASNQPQHF TGTGCCAGCATGGGGATTGGGGGGGCGAGCAATCAGCCCCAGCATTTT
TRBJ2-7 TRBD2 TRBV5-8 NA CASSGETSGGGRLVEQYF TGTGCCAGCAGCGGCGAGACTAGCGGCGGAGGGAGGCTGGTCGAGCAGTACTTC
TRBJ2-1 TRBD2 TRBV15 NA CATSRDRTSEEQFF TGTGCCACCAGCAGAGACCGGACTAGTGAAGAGCAGTTCTTC
TRBJ2-4 NA TRBV2 NA CASLAGDTMNIQYF TGTGCCAGCCTTGCTGGCGACACGATGAACATTCAGTACTTC
TRBJ2-3 TRBD2 TRBV7-8 NA CASSPPGTSGSMEDTQYF TGTGCCAGCAGCCCACCCGGGACTAGCGGGAGTATGGAGGATACGCAGTATTTT
TRBJ1-4 NA TRBV5-1 NA CASSPTWGSFGEKLFF TGCGCCAGCAGCCCAACTTGGGGCTCTTTCGGCGAAAAACTGTTTTTT
TRBJ2-1 NA TRBV27 NA CASSIKVGDISYNEQFF TGTGCCAGCTCCATTAAGGTGGGCGATATCTCATACAATGAGCAGTTCTTC
TRBJ2-7 NA TRBV4-1 NA CASSQSLAETYEQYF TGCGCCAGCAGCCAATCACTAGCAGAAACCTACGAGCAGTACTTC
TRBJ1-5 NA TRBV7-8 once CASSLGPNQPQHF TGTGCCAGCAGCTTAGGCCCCAATCAGCCCCAGCATTTT
TRBJ2-7 TRBD2 TRBV4-2 once CASSQREGYEQYF TGTGCCAGCAGCCAACGGGAGGGATACGAGCAGTACTTC
TRBJ1-1 NA TRBV27 NA CASSLEWNTEAFF TGTGCCAGCAGTTTGGAGTGGAACACTGAAGCTTTCTTT
TRBJ2-5 TRBD2 TRBV25-1 NA CASSEYRTSNKETQYF TGTGCCAGCAGTGAATACAGGACTAGCAATAAAGAGACCCAGTACTTC
TRBJ1-5 NA TRBV7-8 NA CASSLSLGGGLGNQPQHF TGTGCCAGCAGCTTAAGTTTAGGGGGGGGACTGGGCAATCAGCCCCAGCATTTT
TRBJ1-2 TRBD1 TRBV5-1 NA CASSLQGADGYTF TGCGCCAGCAGCTTACAGGGGGCAGATGGCTACACCTTC
TRBJ2-3 TRBD2 TRBV7-2 NA CASSLAGLADTQYF TGTGCCAGCAGCTTAGCGGGACTAGCAGATACGCAGTATTTT
TRBJ1-2 NA TRBV4-1 NA CASSPTRIVRDLYGYTF TGCGCCAGCAGCCCGACTCGGATAGTAAGGGACCTCTATGGCTACACCTTC
TRBJ2-7 NA TRBV29-1 NA CSVEGPRDEQYF TGCAGCGTTGAAGGCCCCAGGGACGAGCAGTACTTC
TRBJ2-7 TRBD1 TRBV10-3 NA CAINGQGGPYEQYF TGTGCCATAAACGGACAGGGGGGCCCCTACGAGCAGTACTTC
TRBJ2-5 TRBD2 TRBV7-8 once CASSPGLAQIGETQYF TGTGCCAGCAGCCCCGGACTAGCGCAAATAGGAGAGACCCAGTACTTC
TRBJ2-5 TRBD1 TRBV7-9 NA CASSLPRTGGLETQYF TGTGCCAGCAGCTTACCAAGGACAGGGGGTTTAGAGACCCAGTACTTC
TRBJ2-1 NA TRBV5-1 NA CASRWSGEPEQFF TGCGCCAGCAGGTGGAGCGGAGAACCCGAGCAGTTCTTC
TRBJ1-1 NA TRBV5-6 NA CASSSYRRTEMNTEAFF TGTGCCAGCAGCTCCTACAGAAGAACTGAGATGAACACTGAAGCTTTCTTT
TRBJ2-1 TRBD1 TRBV29-1 NA CSVNRGRNEQFF TGCAGCGTTAACAGGGGACGGAATGAGCAGTTCTTC
TRBJ2-7 NA TRBV7-6 NA CASSLAAGNYEQYF TGTGCCAGCAGCTTAGCGGCGGGGAATTACGAGCAGTACTTC
TRBJ2-1 TRBD1 TRBV4-3 NA CASSSPGQGAYNEQFF TGCGCCAGCAGCTCCCCGGGACAGGGGGCTTACAATGAGCAGTTCTTC
TRBJ2-5 NA TRBV7-9 NA CASSATRETQYF TGTGCCAGCAGCGCTACCCGGGAGACCCAGTACTTC
TRBJ2-7 TRBD1 TRBV7-6 NA CASGQGRNEQYF TGTGCCAGCGGACAGGGCAGGAACGAGCAGTACTTC
TRBJ2-2 NA TRBV7-9 NA CASRSRVLSGELFF TGTGCCAGCAGATCCAGGGTTCTATCCGGGGAGCTGTTTTTT
TRBJ1-1 TRBD1 TRBV9 NA CASSTGTAMNTEAFF TGTGCCAGCAGCACCGGGACAGCGATGAACACTGAAGCTTTCTTT
TRBJ2-5 NA TRBV7-8 NA CASSLARWEQLSETQYF TGTGCCAGCAGCTTAGCACGGTGGGAACAGCTCTCTGAGACCCAGTACTTC
TRBJ1-1 NA TRBV11-2 NA CASSHPQVPRNTEAFF TGTGCCAGCAGCCACCCACAGGTCCCACGGAACACTGAAGCTTTCTTT
TRBJ2-5 NA TRBV19 NA CASSSWDAGSETQYF TGTGCCAGTAGTTCCTGGGACGCCGGGTCGGAGACCCAGTACTTC
TRBJ1-3 NA TRBV4-1 NA CASSQDGGLGNTIYF TGCGCCAGCAGCCAAGATGGAGGATTGGGAAACACCATATATTTT
TRBJ2-1 NA TRBV12-5 NA CASGLEGGYNEQFF TGTGCTAGTGGTTTGGAGGGAGGCTACAATGAGCAGTTCTTC
TRBJ1-3 TRBD1 TRBV5-1 once CASSLPDRSGNTIYF TGCGCCAGCAGCTTGCCGGACAGGTCTGGAAACACCATATATTTT
TRBJ2-1 NA TRBV5-1 NA CASSFGGVGNEQFF TGCGCCAGCAGCTTTGGGGGAGTGGGGAATGAGCAGTTCTTC